Included here is one TCR beta chain sequence, with context. Its antigen is as yet unknown. The record originates from a study of T cell responses to AZD1222 COVID-19 vaccine. In the study overall: Second doses were pooled across both intervals (about 4 or about 12 weeks).

Sequenced by immunoSEQ multiplex PCR; TCRdb stores in-frame clones only, minus some. The sample yields around 100,000 clones, about nine tenths seen once. The germline V and J ends were trimmed by 0 bases and 16 bases, with 16 bases remaining between them. There are 13 residues in the CDR3. Germline CDR1 reads MDHEN; CDR2 reads SYDVKM. Study results and limitations: Spike-specific TCR breadth and depth rose after two AZD1222 doses. At baseline, just six AZD1222 recipients tested seropositive. Possibly, clonal diversity was underestimated; donors were largely white British and included more females.

The sequence was collected from an adult in good health. The chain recombines TRBV28 with TRBJ1-5; D call uncertain. This material consisted of peripheral blood, taken on day 0 of AZD1222 vaccination. The CDR3 is CASSLWNGRNLHF. CDR3 in DNA: TGTGCCAGCAGTTTATGGAACGGACGGAATCTTCATTTT.